One sample yielded the 7 T cell receptor beta chains listed below, sequenced in a study of blood T cell repertoires in COVID-19. Generated by immunoSEQ multiplex PCR, the TCRdb table keeps only in-frame clones and is missing some. The data hold 210,000 or so clones, with 75% to 85% observed a single time. The sequencing input was PBMCs or T cells enriched from blood (not recorded which). The source is a woman between 40 and 55 years old with acute COVID-19.

This rearrangement joins TRBV29-1 to TRBJ2-5, with a possible D match to TRBD1 (5 bases). This CDR3 has 14 amino acids. Germline V gene sequence: CDR1 SQVTM, CDR2 ANQGSEA. Trimming left V 2 bases short and J 7 bases short, with 17 bases between. As DNA, the CDR3 is TGCAGCGTTGAATGGGCAGGGCGGTGGGGGACCCAGTACTTC. The encoded protein is CSVEWAGRWGTQYF.

V usage is TRBV9 and J usage is TRBJ2-5, with 8 bases that match TRBD2. The CDR3 sequence is 16 residues long. The V and J ends lost 0 bases and 0 bases, in that order; junction bases with no gene match: 4. The germline gives CDR1 SGDLS, CDR2 YYNGEE. In DNA form, the CDR3 reads TGTGCCAGCAGCGTAGCCCCACTAGCGGACCAAGAGACCCAGTACTTC. It yields the protein CASSVAPLADQETQYF.

This chain uses TRBV6-5 with TRBJ1-1; D may be TRBD1 (5 bases). Per germline, CDR1 MNHEY and CDR2 SVGAGI. Trimming removed 10 bases from V and 5 bases from J, with 17 bases in between. This CDR3 spans 13 amino acids. CDR3 region: CATIITAGTEAFF. The CDR3 DNA is TGTGCCACCATAATTACGGCAGGGACTGAAGCTTTCTTT.

The J gene is TRBJ2-7, the V gene TRBV6-2 or TRBV6-3, with a tentative D call TRBD2 (5 bases). V lost 5 bases to trimming and J lost 2 bases, with 19 bases between them. This CDR3 contains 16 residues. Germline assignment: CDR1 MNHEY and CDR2 SVGEGT. CDR3 sequence (DNA): TGTGCCAGCAGTGGCGCTACTGCGGGCCACACCTACGAGCAGTACTTC. Encoded protein: CASSGATAGHTYEQYF.

This clone was counted only a few times. The rearrangement links TRBV11-2 to TRBJ1-4; TRBD1 might be the D (6 bases). V lost 3 bases and J lost 8, with 16 bases in between. CDR3 size: 15 residues. Per the germline V gene, CDR1 is SGHAT and CDR2 is FQNNGV. The CDR3 coding sequence is TGTGCCAGCAGCTTTGGGGGCCTTCGCTTGGAAAAACTGTTTTTT. It is translated as CASSFGGLRLEKLFF.

The chain joins TRBV19 to TRBJ1-5, with 10 positions matching TRBD1. The V and J ends lost 8 bases and 6 bases, in that order; junction bases with no gene match: 10. The CDR3 contains 15 residues. Germline V CDR1 and CDR2: LNHDA, SQIVND (reference sequence). CDR3 nucleotides: TGTGCCAGTGATACCGGGACAGGGGCAGGTCAGCCCCAGCATTTT. Translating gives CASDTGTGAGQPQHF.

J is TRBJ2-3 and V is TRBV10-3, with TRBD2 matching over 8 bases. This CDR3 is 14 amino acids long. The V gene end was trimmed by 3 bases and the J gene end by 1 base; junction bases not matched to a gene: 0. Per the germline V gene, CDR1 is ENHRY and CDR2 is SYGVKD. DNA for the CDR3: TGTGCCATCAGTGAAGCGGGGGGCACAGATACGCAGTATTTT. It specifies CAISEAGGTDTQYF.